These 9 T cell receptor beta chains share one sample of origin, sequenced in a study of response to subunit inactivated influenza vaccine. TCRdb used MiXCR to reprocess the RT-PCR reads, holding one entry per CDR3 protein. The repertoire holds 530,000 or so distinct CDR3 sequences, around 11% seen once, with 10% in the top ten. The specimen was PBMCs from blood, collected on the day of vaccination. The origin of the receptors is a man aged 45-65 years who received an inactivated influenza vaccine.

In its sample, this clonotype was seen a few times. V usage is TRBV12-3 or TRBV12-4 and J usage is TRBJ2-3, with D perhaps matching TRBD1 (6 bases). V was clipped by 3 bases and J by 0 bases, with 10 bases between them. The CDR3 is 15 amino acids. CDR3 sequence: CASSLRQASTDTQYF. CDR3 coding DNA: TGTGCCAGCAGTTTGAGACAGGCTAGCACAGATACGCAGTATTTT.

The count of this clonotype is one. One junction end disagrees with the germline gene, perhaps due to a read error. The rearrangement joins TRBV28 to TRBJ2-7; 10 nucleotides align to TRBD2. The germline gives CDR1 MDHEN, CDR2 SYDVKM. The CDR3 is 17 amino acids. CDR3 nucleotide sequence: TGTGCCAGCAGTTCCCCTCCGGGGGTAGCGGGAGGCTACGATCAGTACTTC. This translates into CASSSPPGVAGGYDQYF.

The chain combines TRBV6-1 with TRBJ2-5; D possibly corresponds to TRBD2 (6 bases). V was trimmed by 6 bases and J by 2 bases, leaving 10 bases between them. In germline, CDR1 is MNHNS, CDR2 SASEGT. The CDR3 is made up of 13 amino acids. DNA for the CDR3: TGTGCCAGCAGGGAGGGTTCACAAGAGACCCAGTACTTC. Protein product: CASREGSQETQYF.

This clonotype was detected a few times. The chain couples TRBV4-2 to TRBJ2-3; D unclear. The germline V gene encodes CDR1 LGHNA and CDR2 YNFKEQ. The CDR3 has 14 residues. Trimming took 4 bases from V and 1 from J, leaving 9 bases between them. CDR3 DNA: TGTGCCAGCAGCCCCCCTGGGGGCACAGATACGCAGTATTTT. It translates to CASSPPGGTDTQYF.

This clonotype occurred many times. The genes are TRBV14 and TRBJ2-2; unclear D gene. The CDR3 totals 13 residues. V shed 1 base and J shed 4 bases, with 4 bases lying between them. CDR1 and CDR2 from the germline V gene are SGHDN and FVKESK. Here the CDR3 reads CASSQGVTGELFF. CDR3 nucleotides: TGTGCCAGCAGCCAAGGGGTCACCGGGGAGCTGTTTTTT.

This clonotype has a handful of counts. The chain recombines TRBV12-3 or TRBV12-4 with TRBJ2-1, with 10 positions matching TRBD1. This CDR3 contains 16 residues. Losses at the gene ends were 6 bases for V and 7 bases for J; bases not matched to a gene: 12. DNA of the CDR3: TGTGCCAGCAGCCCTACACCCGGGACAGGGGAAAATGAGCAGTTCTTC. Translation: CASSPTPGTGENEQFF.

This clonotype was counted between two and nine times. The CDR3 nucleotides read TGCAGCGTTGATGCTGGGTCGGGCTACGAGCAGTACTTC. Residues: CSVDAGSGYEQYF. V gene TRBV29-1 combines with J gene TRBJ2-7; D unclear. Between the trimmed V and J ends, which lost 3 bases and 3 bases, there was a span of 12 bases. CDR3 size: 13 residues. From germline, CDR1 is SQVTM and CDR2 ANQGSEA.

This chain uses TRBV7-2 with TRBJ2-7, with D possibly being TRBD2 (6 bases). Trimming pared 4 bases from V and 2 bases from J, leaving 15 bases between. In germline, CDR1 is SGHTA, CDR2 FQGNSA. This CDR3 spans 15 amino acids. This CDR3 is CASSSQAGGTYEQYF. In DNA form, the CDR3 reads TGTGCCAGCAGCTCTCAAGCGGGTGGCACCTACGAGCAGTACTTC.

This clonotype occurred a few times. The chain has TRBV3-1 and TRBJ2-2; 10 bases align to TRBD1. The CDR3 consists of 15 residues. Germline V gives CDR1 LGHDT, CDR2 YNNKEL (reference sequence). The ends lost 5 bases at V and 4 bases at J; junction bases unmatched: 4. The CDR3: CASSSGTGATGELFF. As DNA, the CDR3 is TGTGCCAGCAGCTCCGGGACAGGGGCCACCGGGGAGCTGTTTTTT.